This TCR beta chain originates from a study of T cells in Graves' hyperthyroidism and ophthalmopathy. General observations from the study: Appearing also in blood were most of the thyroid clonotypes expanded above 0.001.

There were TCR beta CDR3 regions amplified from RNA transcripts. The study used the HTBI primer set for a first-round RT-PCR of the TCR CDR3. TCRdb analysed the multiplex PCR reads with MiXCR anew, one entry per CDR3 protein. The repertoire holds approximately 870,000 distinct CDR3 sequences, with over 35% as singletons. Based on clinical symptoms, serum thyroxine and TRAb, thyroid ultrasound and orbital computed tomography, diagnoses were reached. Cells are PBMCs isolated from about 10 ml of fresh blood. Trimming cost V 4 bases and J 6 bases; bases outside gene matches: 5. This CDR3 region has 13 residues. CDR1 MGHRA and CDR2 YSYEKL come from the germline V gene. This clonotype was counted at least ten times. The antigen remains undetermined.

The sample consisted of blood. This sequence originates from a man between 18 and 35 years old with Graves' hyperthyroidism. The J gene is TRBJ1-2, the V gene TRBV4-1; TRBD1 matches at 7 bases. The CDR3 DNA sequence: TGCGCCAGCAGCCTAGGGACAGCCGATGGCTACACCTTC. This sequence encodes CASSLGTADGYTF.